This TCR beta chain was identified during a study of control samples from healthy donors and cancer patients. V shed 4 bases, J shed 4 bases, and the junction held 8 bases outside the gene matches. Looked up from germline, CDR1 is SGHKS and CDR2 is YYEKEE (reference sequence). The length of the CDR3 is 15 residues. The table came from immunoSEQ multiplex PCR; TCRdb's copy has only in-frame clones and leaves some out. In the table there are approximately 100,000 clones, over 85% of which are singletons. Input material: blood. The V call is TRBV5-5, the J call TRBJ1-5, with 7 bases fitting TRBD1. This TCR was sampled from a human donor in good health. The donor label of this sample is uncertain. The CDR3 spells CASSPRAGGNQPQHF. CDR3 sequence (DNA): TGTGCCAGCAGCCCCAGGGCAGGGGGAAATCAGCCCCAGCATTTT. The full variable domain, with the rest looked up from reference TRBV5-5 and TRBJ1-5, is DAGVTQSPTHLIKTRGQQVTLRCSPISGHKSVSWYQQVLGQGPQFIFQYYEKEERGRGNFPDRFSARQFPNYSSELNVNALLLGDSALYLCASSPRAGGNQPQHFGDGTRLSIL.